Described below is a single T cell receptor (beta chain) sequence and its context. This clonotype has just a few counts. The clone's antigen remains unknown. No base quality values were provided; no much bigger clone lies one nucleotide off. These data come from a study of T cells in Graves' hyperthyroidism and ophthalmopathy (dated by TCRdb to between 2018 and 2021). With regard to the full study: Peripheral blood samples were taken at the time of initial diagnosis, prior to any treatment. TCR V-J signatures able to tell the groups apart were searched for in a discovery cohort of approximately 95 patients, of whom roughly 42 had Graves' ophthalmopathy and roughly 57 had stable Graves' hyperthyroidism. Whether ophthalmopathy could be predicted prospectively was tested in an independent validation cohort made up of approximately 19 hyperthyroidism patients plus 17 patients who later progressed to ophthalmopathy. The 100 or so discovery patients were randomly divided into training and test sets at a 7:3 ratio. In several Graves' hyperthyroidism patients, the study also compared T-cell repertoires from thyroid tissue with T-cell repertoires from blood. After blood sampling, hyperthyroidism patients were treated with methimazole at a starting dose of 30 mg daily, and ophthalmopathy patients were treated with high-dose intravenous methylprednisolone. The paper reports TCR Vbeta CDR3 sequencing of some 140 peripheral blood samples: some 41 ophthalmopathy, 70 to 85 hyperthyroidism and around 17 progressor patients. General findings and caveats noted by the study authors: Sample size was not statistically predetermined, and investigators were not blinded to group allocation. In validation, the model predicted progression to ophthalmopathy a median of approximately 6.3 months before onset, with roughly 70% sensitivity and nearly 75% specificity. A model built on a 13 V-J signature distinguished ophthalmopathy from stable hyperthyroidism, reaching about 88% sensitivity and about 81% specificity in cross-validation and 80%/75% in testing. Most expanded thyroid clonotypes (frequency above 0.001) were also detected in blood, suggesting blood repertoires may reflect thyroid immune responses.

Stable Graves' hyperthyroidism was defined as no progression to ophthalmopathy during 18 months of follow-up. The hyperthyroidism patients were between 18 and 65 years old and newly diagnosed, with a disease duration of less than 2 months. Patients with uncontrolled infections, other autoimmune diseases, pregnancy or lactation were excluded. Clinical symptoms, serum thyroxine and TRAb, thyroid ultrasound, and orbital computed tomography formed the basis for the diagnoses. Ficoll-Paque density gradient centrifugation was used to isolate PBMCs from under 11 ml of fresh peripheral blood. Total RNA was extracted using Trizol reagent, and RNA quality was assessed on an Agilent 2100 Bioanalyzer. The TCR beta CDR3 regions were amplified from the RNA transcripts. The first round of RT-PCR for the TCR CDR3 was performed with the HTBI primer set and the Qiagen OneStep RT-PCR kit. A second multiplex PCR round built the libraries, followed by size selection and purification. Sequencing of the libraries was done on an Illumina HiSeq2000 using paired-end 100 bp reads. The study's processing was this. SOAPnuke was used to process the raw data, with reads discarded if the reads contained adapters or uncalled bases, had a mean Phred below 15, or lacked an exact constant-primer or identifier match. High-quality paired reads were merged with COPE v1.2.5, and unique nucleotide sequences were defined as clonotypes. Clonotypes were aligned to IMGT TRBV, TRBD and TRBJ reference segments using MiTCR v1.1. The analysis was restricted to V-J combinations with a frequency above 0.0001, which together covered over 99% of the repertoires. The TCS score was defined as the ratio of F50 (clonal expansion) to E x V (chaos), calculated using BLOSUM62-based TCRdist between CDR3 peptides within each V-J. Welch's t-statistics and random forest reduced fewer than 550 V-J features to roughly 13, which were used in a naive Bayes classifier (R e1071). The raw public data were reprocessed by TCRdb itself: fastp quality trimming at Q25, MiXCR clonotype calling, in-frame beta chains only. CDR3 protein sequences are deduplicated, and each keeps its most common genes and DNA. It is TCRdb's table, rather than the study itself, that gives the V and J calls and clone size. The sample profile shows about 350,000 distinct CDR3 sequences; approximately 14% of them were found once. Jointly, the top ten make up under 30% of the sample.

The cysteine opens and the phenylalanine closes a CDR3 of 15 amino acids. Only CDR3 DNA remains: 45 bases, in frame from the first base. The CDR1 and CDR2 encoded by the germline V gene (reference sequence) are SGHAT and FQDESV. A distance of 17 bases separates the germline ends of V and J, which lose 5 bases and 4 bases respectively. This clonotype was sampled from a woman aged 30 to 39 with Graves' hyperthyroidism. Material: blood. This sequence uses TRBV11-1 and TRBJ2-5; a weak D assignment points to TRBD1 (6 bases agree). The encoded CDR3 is CASSPDPTGSETQYF. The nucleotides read TGTGCCAGCAGCCCGGATCCTACAGGGTCAGAGACCCAGTACTTC.